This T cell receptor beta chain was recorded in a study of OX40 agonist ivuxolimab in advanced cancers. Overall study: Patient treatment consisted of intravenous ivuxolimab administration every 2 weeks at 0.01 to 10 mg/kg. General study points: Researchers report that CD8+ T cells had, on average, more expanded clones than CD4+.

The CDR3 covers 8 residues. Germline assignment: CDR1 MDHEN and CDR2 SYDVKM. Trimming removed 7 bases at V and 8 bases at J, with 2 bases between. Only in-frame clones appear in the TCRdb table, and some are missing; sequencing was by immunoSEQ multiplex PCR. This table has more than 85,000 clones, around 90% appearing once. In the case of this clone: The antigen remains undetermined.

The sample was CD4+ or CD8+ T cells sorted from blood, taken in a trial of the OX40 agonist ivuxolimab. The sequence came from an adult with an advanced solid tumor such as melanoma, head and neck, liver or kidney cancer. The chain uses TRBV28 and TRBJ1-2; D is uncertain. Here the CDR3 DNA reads TGTGCCAGCAACGGCTACACCTTC. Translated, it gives CASNGYTF.